One T cell receptor (beta chain) is described in this entry. No antigen is known for it. The germline gives CDR1 MDHEN, CDR2 SYDVKM. CDR3 length equals 13 residues. The UMIs carried a 6-nucleotide sample barcode, and they were added by template switching. TCRalpha and TCRbeta cDNA was put through two nested PCRs of roughly 15 and 9 cycles. From the 5' RACE reads, TCRdb lists one entry per CDR3 protein and no DNA. This sample's table has fewer than 550,000 distinct CDR3 sequences. These data originate in a study of monozygotic twins with inflammatory bowel disease. Study outcomes and limitations: IBD patients displayed reduced TCRbeta diversity (inverse Simpson) when set against healthy co-twins. Limited power may explain why concordant and discordant twins showed no difference in repertoire similarity.

V is TRBV28 and J is TRBJ2-3; TCRdb selects TRBD1, and the lack of DNA leaves this call unchecked. This receptor was taken from a human donor with ulcerative colitis or Crohn's disease, or a healthy co-twin of an affected twin (not recorded which). The source material was blood. The CDR3 loop reads CASSQPYGATQYF.